The 22 T cell receptor beta chains below all came from one sample that was sequenced in a study of cytotoxic CD8 clonotypes in ibrutinib-treated CLL. Libraries were prepared by immunoSEQ multiplex PCR; TCRdb keeps only in-frame clonotypes and omits some of them. Here the sample spans some 130,000 clones, 84% being singletons. The material was PBMCs, obtained after 24 months of ibrutinib treatment. Every receptor here comes from a human donor with chronic lymphocytic leukemia.

The rearrangement links TRBV7-8 to TRBJ1-6, with D uncertain. This CDR3 is 15 amino acids long. Germline assignment: CDR1 SGHVS and CDR2 FQNEAQ. Trimming stripped 5 bases from V and 6 bases from J, with 14 bases between. The CDR3 sequence: CASSVDSLLNSPLHF. CDR3 DNA: TGTGCCAGCAGCGTGGACTCTTTGCTTAATTCACCCCTCCACTTT.

V and J are TRBV10-3 and TRBJ2-2, with 11 bases lining up with TRBD1. Losses at the gene ends were 7 bases for V and 1 base for J; bases not matched to a gene: 2. Looked up from germline, CDR1 is ENHRY and CDR2 is SYGVKD. The CDR3 runs to 15 residues. CDR3 nucleotide sequence: TGTGCCATCAAGGGGACAGGGGGGAACACCGGGGAGCTGTTTTTT. It encodes CAIKGTGGNTGELFF.

This clone has just a few counts. The rearrangement links TRBV2 to TRBJ2-1; maybe TRBD2 (6 bases). V lost 3 bases and J lost 6, with 15 bases in between. The CDR3 runs 15 residues. Per the germline V gene, CDR1 is SNHLY and CDR2 is FYNNEI. In DNA form, the CDR3 reads TGTGCCAGCAGTGATCGGTACGGGGGAGGCAATGAGCAGTTCTTC. Its translation: CASSDRYGGGNEQFF.

This chain links TRBV11-2 with TRBJ2-3; D not resolved. CDR1 and CDR2 (germline): SGHAT, FQNNGV. With 4 bases removed from V and 3 bases from J, the gap between germline ends came to 11 bases. The CDR3 extends over 14 amino acids. The CDR3 loop is CASSSRPETDTQYF. The CDR3 region has the DNA TGTGCCAGCAGCTCCCGGCCCGAGACAGATACGCAGTATTTT.

The chain recombines TRBV2 with TRBJ1-3, with a weak D call TRBD1 (5 bases). From germline, CDR1 is SNHLY and CDR2 FYNNEI. V lost 8 bases, J lost 2 bases, and 13 bases lay in between. The CDR3 sequence is 14 residues long. In DNA, the CDR3 is TGTGCCAGCGTCGGGGGGTGGGCTGGAAACACCATATATTTT. Translated, it gives CASVGGWAGNTIYF.

The chain is built from TRBV11-2 and TRBJ2-7; tentative D call: TRBD2 (5 bases). The V and J ends lost 5 bases and 0 bases respectively, with 14 bases between them. Germline assignment: CDR1 SGHAT and CDR2 FQNNGV. The CDR3 totals 15 residues. The CDR3, as DNA: TGTGCCAGCAGCCCCCGGGGTACCGACTCCTACGAGCAGTACTTC. Protein product: CASSPRGTDSYEQYF.

This clone came up many times. This chain connects TRBV6-1 to TRBJ1-3, with a possible D match to TRBD1 (5 bases). Trimming removed 4 bases from V and 3 bases from J, with 16 bases in between. CDR1 MNHNS and CDR2 SASEGT come from the germline V gene. The CDR3 has 16 amino acids. CDR3 amino acids: CASSVSFRGSGNTIYF. In DNA, the CDR3 is TGTGCCAGCAGTGTCTCCTTTCGGGGCAGTGGAAACACCATATATTTT.

The rearrangement links TRBV6-5 to TRBJ1-5; weak D call: TRBD1 (5 bases). This CDR3 spans 14 amino acids. Germline V CDR1 and CDR2: MNHEY, SVGAGI. Trimming shortened V by 6 bases and J by 3 bases, and 12 bases separated the two germline ends. For the CDR3, the DNA is TGTGCCAGCAGGGAATCAGGGACCAATCAGCCCCAGCATTTT. This translates into CASRESGTNQPQHF.

CDR3 coding DNA: TGTGCCAGCAGCTTAAGGGCAGGGGTGAACATTCAGTACTTC. It is translated as CASSLRAGVNIQYF. The chain employs TRBV7-9 and TRBJ2-4; D perhaps matches TRBD1 (6 bases). This CDR3 has 14 amino acids. The germline V gene encodes CDR1 SEHNR and CDR2 FQNEAQ (reference sequence). V lost 2 bases and J 7 bases, leaving 12 bases between the germline ends.

The chain is built from TRBV2 and TRBJ2-2; 10 bases line up with TRBD1. Germline CDR1 SNHLY, CDR2 FYNNEI. After removal of 6 bases from V and 2 bases from J, the junction contained 3 bases not matched to a gene. The CDR3 extends over 15 amino acids. DNA of the CDR3: TGTGCCAGCAGCCGGGACAGGGGAAACACCGGGGAGCTGTTTTTT. The encoded protein is CASSRDRGNTGELFF.

The chain combines TRBV11-2 with TRBJ2-7, with D tentatively TRBD1 (6 bases). Looked up from germline, CDR1 is SGHAT and CDR2 is FQNNGV. This CDR3 contains 14 residues. The V gene lost 6 bases and the J gene lost 0 bases, with 12 bases spanning the gap. The CDR3 DNA reads as TGTGCCAGCAGGTACCGGGACACCTCCTACGAGCAGTACTTC. As protein: CASRYRDTSYEQYF.

This clone was seen more than once but under ten times. The chain employs TRBV28 and TRBJ1-1, with 7 bases aligning to TRBD1. The CDR3 extends over 15 amino acids. The V gene's germline CDR1 is MDHEN and CDR2 SYDVKM. With 10 bases clipped from V and 0 bases from J, the junction kept 11 bases outside the gene matches. CDR3 DNA: TGTGCCACCGGGACTCTACAGGGGATGAACACTGAAGCTTTCTTT. It is translated as CATGTLQGMNTEAFF.

This clone has a handful of counts. The chain couples TRBV27 to TRBJ2-2; 12 nucleotides line up with TRBD1. The CDR3 has 15 amino acids. Germline V gene data show CDR1 as MNHEY and CDR2 as SMNVEV (reference sequence). V lost 6 bases to trimming and J lost 7 bases; unmatched junction nucleotides: 6. The CDR3 loop reads CASSGTGGVSGELFF. CDR3 DNA sequence: TGTGCCAGCAGCGGGACAGGGGGCGTTAGCGGGGAGCTGTTTTTT.

The rearrangement uses TRBV27 and TRBJ2-7; D call uncertain. CDR3 length: 16 residues. V lost 6 bases and J lost 3, with 21 bases in between. Germline CDR1 reads MNHEY; CDR2 reads SMNVEV (reference sequence). The CDR3: CASSPILFRRYYEQYF. The CDR3 DNA is TGTGCCAGCAGCCCTATCCTGTTCCGAAGATACTACGAGCAGTACTTC.

The CDR3 spells CASSISADRGPTGELFF. CDR3 coding DNA: TGTGCCAGTAGCATATCCGCGGACAGGGGGCCGACCGGGGAGCTGTTTTTT. The V and J genes are TRBV19 and TRBJ2-2; 11 bases match TRBD1. With 6 bases clipped from V and 5 bases from J, the junction kept 11 bases outside the gene matches. The CDR3 runs to 17 residues. Germline V CDR1 and CDR2: LNHDA, SQIVND (reference sequence).

The DNA for the CDR3 is TGTGCCAGCAGCGTATTTCCTAGCGGGGGGGCTTCTGAGCAGTTCTTC. Protein sequence: CASSVFPSGGASEQFF. V and J are TRBV9 and TRBJ2-1; 12 positions agree with TRBD2. The germline gives CDR1 SGDLS, CDR2 YYNGEE. The J segment lost 9 bases and the V segment lost 1 base, leaving 8 bases of the junction unmatched. CDR3 length equals 16 residues.

The genes are TRBV6-5 and TRBJ1-2; perhaps TRBD1 as D (6 bases). This CDR3 spans 15 amino acids. Trimming removed 6 bases from V and 0 bases from J, with 14 bases in between. Germline V gives CDR1 MNHEY, CDR2 SVGAGI. The CDR3 region is CASRDPRGANYGYTF. CDR3 bases: TGTGCCAGCAGGGACCCGAGGGGGGCTAACTATGGCTACACCTTC.

The rearrangement uses TRBV6-1 and TRBJ2-1, with a tentative D call TRBD1 (5 bases). This CDR3 spans 17 amino acids. Germline values: CDR1 MNHNS, CDR2 SASEGT. Trimming shortened V by 0 bases and J by 0 bases, and 12 bases separated the two germline ends. The CDR3 DNA follows: TGTGCCAGCAGTGAAGCTTGGGGCCAGAGCTCCTACAATGAGCAGTTCTTC. Its protein is CASSEAWGQSSYNEQFF.

V and J are TRBV19 and TRBJ2-2; D might be TRBD1 or TRBD2, each matching 6 bases. Germline lookup yields CDR1 LNHDA and CDR2 SQIVND (reference sequence). This CDR3 is built from 14 residues. Trimming left V 3 bases short and J 5 bases short, with 10 bases between. DNA for the CDR3: TGTGCCAGTAGTATTCAGGGGAGGACCGGGGAGCTGTTTTTT. Translation gives CASSIQGRTGELFF.

The chain joins TRBV7-3 to TRBJ2-3; D is perhaps TRBD1 (6 bases). The CDR3 loop spans 15 amino acids. CDR1 is SGHTA and CDR2 is FQGTGA in the germline V gene. The ends were cut back, 4 bases at V and 2 bases at J, with 13 bases in the middle. The CDR3 region is CASSSKQGVTDTQYF. The CDR3 DNA follows: TGTGCCAGCAGCTCCAAACAGGGAGTCACAGATACGCAGTATTTT. The full variable domain, rest sourced from reference TRBV7-3 and TRBJ2-3, is GAGVSQTPSNKVTEKGKYVELRCDPISGHTALYWYRQSLGQGPEFLIYFQGTGAADDSGLPNDRFFAVRPEGSVSTLKIQRTERGDSAVYLCASSSKQGVTDTQYFGPGTRLTVL.

V gene TRBV4-3 combines with J gene TRBJ1-5, with D possibly matching TRBD1 (6 bases). The CDR3 covers 16 residues. Trimming took 3 bases from V and 6 from J, leaving 18 bases between them. Germline V gene data show CDR1 as LGHNA and CDR2 as YSLEER. CDR3 coding DNA: TGCGCCAGCAGCCAGGGGACGGGGGGCCCGGGTCAGCCCCAGCATTTT. Its translation is CASSQGTGGPGQPQHF.

In nucleotides, the CDR3 is TGCAGCGTCCTAACGGGGGGCACTGGAAACACCATATATTTT. Its protein is CSVLTGGTGNTIYF. The chain uses TRBV29-1 and TRBJ1-3; TRBD1 is a possible D gene (6 bases). In germline, CDR1 is SQVTM, CDR2 ANQGSEA. Between the trimmed V and J ends, which lost 6 bases and 2 bases, there was a span of 14 bases. The CDR3 contains 14 residues.